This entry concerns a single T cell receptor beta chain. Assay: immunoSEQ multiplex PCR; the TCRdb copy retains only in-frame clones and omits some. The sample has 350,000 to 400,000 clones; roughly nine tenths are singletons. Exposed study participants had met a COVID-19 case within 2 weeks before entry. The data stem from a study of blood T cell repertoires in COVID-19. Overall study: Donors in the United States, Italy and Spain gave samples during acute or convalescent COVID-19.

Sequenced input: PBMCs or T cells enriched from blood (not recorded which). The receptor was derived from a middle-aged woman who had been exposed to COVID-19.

CDR3 coding DNA: TGTGCCAGCTCAGTACGGACAGGGGATGATCAGCCCCAGCATTTT. It translates to CASSVRTGDDQPQHF. The genes are TRBV18 and TRBJ1-5; 9 bases align to TRBD1. Germline trimming cut 5 bases from V and 5 bases from J; bases unmatched to any gene: 7. In germline, CDR1 is KGHSH, CDR2 LQKENI. CDR3 length: 15 residues. Together with reference TRBV18 and TRBJ1-5, the CDR3 gives the full variable domain: NAGVMQNPRHLVRRRGQEARLRCSPMKGHSHVYWYRQLPEEGLKFMVYLQKENIIDESGMPKERFSAEFPKEGPSILRIQQVVRGDSAAYFCASSVRTGDDQPQHFGDGTRLSIL.